This T cell receptor beta chain was obtained from a study of neurological immune-mediated disorders. From the 5' RACE reads, TCRdb called clonotypes with MiXCR, one entry per CDR3 protein. The data hold 55,000 to 85,000 distinct CDR3 sequences, with 2.5% to 4% observed a single time. This clonotype was counted ten times or more. The CDR3 has 14 residues. The ends lost 7 bases at V and 7 bases at J; junction bases unmatched: 7. The germline CDR1 and CDR2 sequences are MDHEN and SYDVKM. The rearrangement links TRBV28 to TRBJ2-7, with TRBD2 matching over 13 bases. This receptor was obtained from a woman in her forties or fifties with multiple sclerosis. The sequenced material came from PBMCs. In DNA form, the CDR3 reads TGTGCCAGCAAACTAGCGGGAGGGCCGAGGGAGCAGTACTTC. Translation gives CASKLAGGPREQYF.